Each of the 5 T cell receptor beta chains below was sequenced from the same sample in a study of monozygotic twins with inflammatory bowel disease. Reanalyzing the 5' RACE reads, TCRdb keeps one entry per CDR3 protein, without DNA. This table holds just over 300,000 distinct CDR3 sequences. The sequenced sample was blood. These receptors were obtained from a human donor with ulcerative colitis or Crohn's disease, or a healthy co-twin of an affected twin (not recorded which).

The genes are TRBV9 and TRBJ1-1; TCRdb indicates TRBD1, and absent DNA this call remains unverified. Germline loops: CDR1 SGDLS, CDR2 YYNGEE. The CDR3 covers 12 residues. CDR3 amino acids: CASSAQGTAAFF. The variable domain in full, with the rest retrieved from reference TRBV9 and TRBJ1-1, is DSGVTQTPKHLITATGQRVTLRCSPRSGDLSVYWYQQSLDQGLQFLIQYYNGEERAKGNILERFSAQQFPDLHSELNLSSLELGDSALYFCASSAQGTAAFFGQGTRLTVV.

The chain joins TRBV28 to TRBJ2-7. In germline, CDR1 is MDHEN, CDR2 SYDVKM. The CDR3 covers 14 residues. This CDR3 reads CASGSSTSSYEPYF.

This chain links TRBV18 with TRBJ2-7; the D call from TCRdb, TRBD2, cannot be confirmed without DNA. The CDR3 covers 14 residues. Germline V gives CDR1 KGHSH, CDR2 LQKENI. This CDR3 reads CASSRRGGTYEQYF.

The rearrangement uses TRBV18 and TRBJ2-5; TCRdb calls TRBD2, which cannot be checked without DNA. The germline gives CDR1 KGHSH, CDR2 LQKENI. This CDR3 has 14 amino acids. CDR3 residues: CASSPTPLVETQYF.

The chain uses TRBV20-1 and TRBJ1-5. The germline V gene encodes CDR1 DFQATT and CDR2 SNEGSKA (reference sequence). This CDR3 has 15 amino acids. CDR3 sequence reads: CSASAYGESHQPQHF.